These 19 T cell receptor beta chains came from one sample sequenced in a study of OX40 agonist ivuxolimab in advanced cancers. Using immunoSEQ multiplex PCR, the repertoire was profiled, and TCRdb retains in-frame clones only, with some absent. The sample includes some 96,000 clones, around 90% of them seen just once. Sequences were derived from CD4+ or CD8+ T cells sorted from blood, sampled in a trial of the OX40 agonist ivuxolimab. Receptors originate from an adult with an advanced solid tumor such as melanoma, head and neck, liver or kidney cancer.

The genes are TRBV29-1 and TRBJ2-7; the D is unclear. Germline V gene lookup returns CDR1 SQVTM and CDR2 ANQGSEA. The CDR3 has 11 residues. Trimming took 6 bases from V and 4 from J, leaving 10 bases between them. CDR3 loop: CSVVLLYEQYF. CDR3 DNA sequence: TGCAGCGTAGTCTTATTATACGAGCAGTACTTC.

The chain uses TRBV28 and TRBJ2-7, with a weak D call TRBD1 (5 bases). This CDR3 is 15 amino acids long. V was pared by 4 bases and J by 2 bases, with 15 bases between. Per the germline V gene, CDR1 is MDHEN and CDR2 is SYDVKM. CDR3 loop: CASSSRFRATYEQYF. The CDR3 nucleotides read TGTGCCAGCAGTTCCCGGTTCAGGGCGACCTACGAGCAGTACTTC.

This chain connects TRBV19 to TRBJ2-7; TRBD1 matches at 10 bases. The CDR3 has 16 amino acids. Germline V lookup: CDR1 LNHDA, CDR2 SQIVND (reference sequence). Losses at the gene ends were 5 bases for V and 4 bases for J; bases not matched to a gene: 11. This chain's CDR3 is CASSRTSGTGEYEQYF. The CDR3 bases are TGTGCCAGTAGTCGGACTTCCGGGACAGGGGAATACGAGCAGTACTTC.

The chain carries TRBV6-5 and TRBJ2-1; 10 nucleotides match TRBD2. The CDR3 covers 16 residues. Trimming removed 4 bases from V and 6 bases from J; junction bases left unmatched: 9. CDR1 and CDR2 (germline): MNHEY, SVGAGI. CDR3: CASSSDLAGGSNEQFF. The CDR3 DNA follows: TGTGCCAGCAGTTCAGACTTAGCGGGAGGTAGCAATGAGCAGTTCTTC.

V and J are TRBV6-6 and TRBJ2-7; 9 nucleotides match TRBD1. The CDR3 spans 15 residues. V lost 6 bases, J lost 5 bases, and 11 bases stayed unmatched. CDR1 is MNHNY and CDR2 is SVGAGI in the germline V gene (reference sequence). The CDR3: CASRLNRDRVHEQYF. The CDR3 bases are TGTGCCAGCAGACTAAACCGGGACAGGGTACACGAGCAGTACTTC.

The genes are TRBV7-9 and TRBJ2-1; D gene unclear. The CDR3 contains 12 residues. Germline CDR1 and CDR2: SEHNR and FQNEAQ (reference sequence). The V end was cut by 5 bases, the J end by 1 base, with 3 bases between. CDR3 sequence (DNA): TGTGCCAGCAGCCCATCCTACAATGAGCAGTTCTTC. This encodes CASSPSYNEQFF.

This clone occurred once. The sample contains more than one DNA sequence encoding this CDR3. The chain links TRBV28 to TRBJ1-2; TRBD1 matches 7 bases. Germline CDR1 reads MDHEN; CDR2 reads SYDVKM. The junction had 5 bases not matched to a gene; V was cut back by 4 bases and J by 0 bases. CDR3 length: 15 amino acids. The CDR3 DNA is TGTGCCAGCAGTTCCACCGGGACAGCTAACTATGGCTACACCTTC. It encodes CASSSTGTANYGYTF.

This clone was seen once. The J gene is TRBJ1-2, the V gene TRBV6-5, with TRBD1 matching 7 bases. The germline gives CDR1 MNHEY, CDR2 SVGAGI. This CDR3 region has 13 residues. The V and J ends lost 5 bases and 4 bases, in that order; junction bases with no gene match: 4. The CDR3 nucleotides read TGTGCCAGCAGTCCAGGGGGTTTCTATGGCTACACCTTC. It is translated as CASSPGGFYGYTF.

The V and J genes are TRBV7-9 and TRBJ1-1, with D hard to call. The germline V and J ends were trimmed by 2 bases and 2 bases, with 9 bases remaining between them. The V gene's germline CDR1 is SEHNR and CDR2 FQNEAQ (reference sequence). CDR3 length equals 14 residues. CDR3 sequence: CASSLYGGNTEAFF. The CDR3 coding sequence is TGTGCCAGCAGCTTATATGGCGGAAACACTGAAGCTTTCTTT.

The chain is built from TRBV7-2 and TRBJ2-7; the match to TRBD1 covers 7 bases. The CDR3 has 15 amino acids. CDR1 is SGHTA and CDR2 is FQGNSA in the germline V gene. Trimming removed 5 bases from V and 2 bases from J; junction bases left unmatched: 9. DNA for the CDR3: TGTGCCAGCAGCATCCGGGACAGACAGCCCTACGAGCAGTACTTC. Translation gives CASSIRDRQPYEQYF.

This clone appeared a single time. V gene TRBV30 combines with J gene TRBJ2-2; either TRBD1 or TRBD2 may supply D (5 bases each). Trimming left V 0 bases short and J 4 bases short, with 12 bases between. Per germline, CDR1 GTSNPN and CDR2 SVGIG (reference sequence). The CDR3 totals 15 residues. CDR3 nucleotides: TGTGCCTGGAGTGTACCTGGGGCGGGCACCGGGGAGCTGTTTTTT. Protein sequence: CAWSVPGAGTGELFF.

CDR3 residues: CASSLEVYQYNEQFF. In DNA form, the CDR3 reads TGTGCCAGCAGCTTAGAAGTGTACCAATACAATGAGCAGTTCTTC. This rearrangement joins TRBV5-5 to TRBJ2-1; D is ambiguous. Germline CDR1 SGHKS, CDR2 YYEKEE (reference sequence). The CDR3 is 15 residues long. The V gene lost 2 bases and the J gene lost 4 bases, with 13 bases spanning the gap.

The CDR3, as DNA: TGTGCCAGCAGCCCTCTGGGCACAGGGGAGATTGGCTACACCTTC. Encoded protein: CASSPLGTGEIGYTF. The chain uses TRBV27 and TRBJ1-2; 7 bases are shared with TRBD1. The CDR3 runs 15 residues. The V gene's germline CDR1 is MNHEY and CDR2 SMNVEV (reference sequence). V was pared by 6 bases and J by 7 bases, with 14 bases of the junction left unmatched.

This clone turned up a few times. The rearrangement uses TRBV10-3 and TRBJ1-4; TRBD1 matches at 7 bases. The CDR3 runs to 13 residues. Germline V gene data show CDR1 as ENHRY and CDR2 as SYGVKD. J gave up 6 bases and V 6 bases, and 4 bases lay outside the gene matches. CDR3 protein: CAIRRDRDEKLFF. The DNA for the CDR3 is TGTGCCATCAGGCGGGACAGAGATGAAAAACTGTTTTTT.

This chain connects TRBV6-1 to TRBJ1-4; possibly TRBD1 for D (5 bases). The CDR3 sequence is 13 residues long. CDR1 is MNHNS, CDR2 SASEGT, per germline. The V end lost 3 bases, the J end lost 5 bases, and 7 bases lay between the germline ends. This CDR3 reads CASSDRANEKLFF. The CDR3 DNA reads as TGTGCCAGCAGTGACAGGGCGAATGAAAAACTGTTTTTT.

V is TRBV28 and J is TRBJ1-2; D is possibly TRBD1 (5 bases). CDR3 length: 14 amino acids. Germline V gene sequence: CDR1 MDHEN, CDR2 SYDVKM. The germline V and J ends were trimmed by 4 bases and 4 bases, with 13 bases remaining between them. This CDR3 is CASSYDSKTYGYTF. The CDR3 DNA reads as TGTGCCAGCAGTTACGACAGCAAAACCTATGGCTACACCTTC.

This sequence joins TRBV28 and TRBJ2-6; D gene uncertain. The CDR3 has 14 residues. The germline V gene encodes CDR1 MDHEN and CDR2 SYDVKM. The V gene lost 10 bases and the J gene lost 0 bases, with 10 bases spanning the gap. The CDR3 DNA reads as TGTGCCATCCGCTCGGGCTCTGGGGCCAACGTCCTGACTTTC. Its translation is CAIRSGSGANVLTF.

The chain joins TRBV28 to TRBJ1-1; maybe TRBD1 (5 bases). The CDR3 is 14 residues long. The germline CDR1 and CDR2 sequences are MDHEN and SYDVKM. Trimming shortened V by 4 bases and J by 3 bases, and 12 bases separated the two germline ends. CDR3 sequence (DNA): TGTGCCAGCAGTTCCGGGACGGATTACACTGAAGCTTTCTTT. It translates to CASSSGTDYTEAFF.

The chain couples TRBV4-3 to TRBJ1-3; possibly TRBD1 for D (6 bases). Per germline, CDR1 LGHNA and CDR2 YSLEER. Between the trimmed V and J ends, which lost 3 bases and 2 bases, there was a span of 14 bases. The CDR3 sequence is 16 residues long. CDR3 in amino acids: CASSQRTGKAGNTIYF. Here the CDR3 DNA reads TGCGCCAGCAGCCAGCGTACAGGGAAGGCTGGAAACACCATATATTTT.